This T cell receptor (beta chain) was captured by sequencing in a study of T cell changes during pregnancy in multiple sclerosis. This clone was counted a single time. The junction departs from germline at one end; a sequencing error may be responsible. Generated by immunoSEQ multiplex PCR, the TCRdb table keeps only in-frame clones and is missing some. The sample holds about 73,000 clones; roughly 90% are singletons and the top ten take more than 9%. The sequence was collected from a female donor in good health, enrolled as a control in a pregnancy study. This specimen was peripheral blood, taken after pregnancy.

Here the CDR3 reads CASSSDLGHALFDEETQYF. The CDR3 nucleotides are TGTGCTAGCAGCTCCGATCTGGGACACGCGCTATTTGACGAAGAGACCCAGTACTTC. V is TRBV7-7 and J is TRBJ2-5; perhaps TRBD1 as D (6 bases). Germline lookup yields CDR1 SSHAT and CDR2 FNYEAQ (reference sequence). CDR3 length equals 19 residues.